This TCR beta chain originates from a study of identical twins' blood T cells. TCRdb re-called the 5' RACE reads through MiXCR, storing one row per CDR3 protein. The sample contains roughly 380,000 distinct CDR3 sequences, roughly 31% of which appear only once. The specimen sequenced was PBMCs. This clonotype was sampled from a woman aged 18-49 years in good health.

The CDR3 sequence is CSARTYPLSSYEQYF. CDR3 coding DNA: TGCAGTGCGCGGACATACCCCCTGAGCTCCTACGAGCAGTACTTC. The rearrangement uses TRBV20-1 and TRBJ2-7; D possibly corresponds to TRBD1 (5 bases). This CDR3 is built from 15 residues. Trimming took off 6 bases at V and 0 bases at J, with 18 bases between the two ends. Germline V gives CDR1 DFQATT, CDR2 SNEGSKA (reference sequence).